The TCR beta chain described here comes from a study of T-cell memory formation after mild COVID-19. The TCR alpha and TCR beta cDNA libraries, bearing sample barcodes and UMIs, were generated by 5'RACE using constant-segment primers. TCRdb reanalysed the 5' RACE reads using MiXCR and keeps one entry per CDR3 protein. The sample holds some 440,000 distinct CDR3 sequences; around 27% are singletons and the top ten take about an eighth. Trimming removed 2 bases from V and 7 bases from J, with 15 bases in between. This CDR3 has 15 amino acids. From germline, CDR1 is SGHDN and CDR2 FVKESK. This clonotype showed up just a few times.

The source is an adult woman who had mild COVID-19 (a few samples of this study predate the infection). Cell type and time point are not known. The sequenced sample was PBMCs or a T cell subset sorted from them (not recorded which). V usage is TRBV14 and J usage is TRBJ2-1; no firm D call. This CDR3 reads CASSQIPDGPNEQFF. The CDR3 nucleotides read TGTGCCAGCAGCCAAATTCCAGACGGCCCGAATGAGCAGTTCTTC.